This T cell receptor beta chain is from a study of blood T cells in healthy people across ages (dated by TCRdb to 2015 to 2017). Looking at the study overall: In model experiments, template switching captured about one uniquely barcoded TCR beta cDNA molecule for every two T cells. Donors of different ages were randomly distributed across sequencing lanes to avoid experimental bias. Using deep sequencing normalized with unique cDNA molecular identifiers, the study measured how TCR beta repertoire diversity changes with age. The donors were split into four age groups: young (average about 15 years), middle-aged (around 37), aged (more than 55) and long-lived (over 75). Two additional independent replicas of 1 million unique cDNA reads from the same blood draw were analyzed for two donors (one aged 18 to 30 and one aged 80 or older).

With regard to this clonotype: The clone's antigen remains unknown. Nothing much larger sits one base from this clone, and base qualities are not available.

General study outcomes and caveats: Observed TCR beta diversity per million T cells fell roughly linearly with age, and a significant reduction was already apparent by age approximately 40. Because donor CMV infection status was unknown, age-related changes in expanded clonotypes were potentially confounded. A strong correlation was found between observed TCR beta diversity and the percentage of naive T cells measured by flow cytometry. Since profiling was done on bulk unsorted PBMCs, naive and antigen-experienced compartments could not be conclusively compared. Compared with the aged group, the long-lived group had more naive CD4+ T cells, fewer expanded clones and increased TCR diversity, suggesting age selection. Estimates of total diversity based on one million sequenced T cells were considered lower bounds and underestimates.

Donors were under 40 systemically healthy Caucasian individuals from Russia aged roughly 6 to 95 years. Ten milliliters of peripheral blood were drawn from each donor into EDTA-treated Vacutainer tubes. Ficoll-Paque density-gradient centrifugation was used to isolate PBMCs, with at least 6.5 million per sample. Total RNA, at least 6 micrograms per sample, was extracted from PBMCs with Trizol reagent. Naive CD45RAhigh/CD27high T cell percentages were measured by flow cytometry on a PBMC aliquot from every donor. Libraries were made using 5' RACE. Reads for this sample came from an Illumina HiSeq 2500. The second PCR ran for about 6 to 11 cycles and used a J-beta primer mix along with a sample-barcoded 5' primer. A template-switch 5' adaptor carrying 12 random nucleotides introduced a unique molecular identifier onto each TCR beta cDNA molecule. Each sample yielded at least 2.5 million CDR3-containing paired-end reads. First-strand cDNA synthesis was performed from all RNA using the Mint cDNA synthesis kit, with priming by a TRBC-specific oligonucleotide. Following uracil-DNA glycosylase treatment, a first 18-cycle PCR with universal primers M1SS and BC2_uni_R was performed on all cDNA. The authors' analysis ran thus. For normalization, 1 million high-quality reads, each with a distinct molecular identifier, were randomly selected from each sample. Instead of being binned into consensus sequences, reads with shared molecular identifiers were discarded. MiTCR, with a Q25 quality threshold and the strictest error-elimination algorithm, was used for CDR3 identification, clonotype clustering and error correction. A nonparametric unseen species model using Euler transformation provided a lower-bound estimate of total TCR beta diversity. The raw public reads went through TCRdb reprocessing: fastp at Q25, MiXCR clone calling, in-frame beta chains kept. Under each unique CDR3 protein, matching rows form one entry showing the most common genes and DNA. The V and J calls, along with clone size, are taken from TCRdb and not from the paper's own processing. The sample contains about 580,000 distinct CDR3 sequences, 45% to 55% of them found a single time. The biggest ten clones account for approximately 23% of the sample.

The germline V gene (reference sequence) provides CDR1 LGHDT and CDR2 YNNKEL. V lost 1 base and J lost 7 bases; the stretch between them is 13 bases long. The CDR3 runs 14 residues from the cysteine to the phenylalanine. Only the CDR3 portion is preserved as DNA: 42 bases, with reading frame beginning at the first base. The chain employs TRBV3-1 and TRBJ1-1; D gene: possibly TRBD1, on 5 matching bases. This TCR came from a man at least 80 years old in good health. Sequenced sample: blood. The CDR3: CASSQGRGEVEAFF. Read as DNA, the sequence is TGTGCCAGCAGCCAAGGAAGAGGGGAGGTTGAAGCTTTCTTT.